This note documents a single TCR beta chain sequence. Antigen specificity is unknown. The entry originates in a study of cytomegalovirus exposure and HLA in healthy donors. General observations from the study: Donors belonging to an Asian-associated ancestry cluster reportedly showed fewer N-insertions in productive TCRs than the roughly 670-donor mean, according to what a later analysis found. It was about 150 TCR beta chains that were listed as cytomegalovirus-associated. A prior analysis recorded that most TCR beta V segments were productive about 87% or about 30% of the time.

It was with 60 Vbeta and 13 Jbeta primers that the PCR ran. Assay: immunoSEQ multiplex PCR; the TCRdb copy retains only in-frame clones and omits some. The sample has under 150,000 clones; around 78% are singletons. CDR1 is SGHRS, CDR2 YFSETQ, per germline. With V trimmed by 5 bases and J by 2 bases, 5 bases remained unmatched. The length of the CDR3 is 15 residues. The rearrangement uses TRBV5-1 and TRBJ1-5; 9 bases agree with TRBD1. The source is a woman in her forties in good health and CMV-seropositive. Source material: PBMCs. The CDR3 sequence is CASSITGGGNQPQHF. The CDR3 coding sequence is TGCGCCAGCAGTATCACAGGGGGCGGCAATCAGCCCCAGCATTTT.